The clone carrying this TCR beta chain was counted ten times or more. The sorted libraries were made from more than 900,000 CD4+ or CD8+ T cells. The data were taken from a study of neurological immune-mediated disorders. Each CDR3 protein gets one entry after TCRdb re-called the 5' RACE reads with MiXCR. The sample has 15,000 to 20,000 distinct CDR3 sequences; about 7.5% are singletons. CDR1 and CDR2 (germline): SQVTM, ANQGSEA. This CDR3 region has 12 residues. The ends lost 6 bases at V and 6 bases at J; junction bases unmatched: 6. This clonotype was sampled from a woman aged 25 to 39 with HTLV-1-associated myelopathy (HAM/TSP). This rearrangement joins TRBV29-1 to TRBJ2-7; 9 bases fit TRBD1. Material: CD8+ T cells from blood. CDR3 DNA: TGCAGCGTGGTCACAGGGGGCGGCGAGCAGTACTTC. Translating it yields CSVVTGGGEQYF.